These 9 T cell receptor beta chains share one sample of origin, sequenced in a study of T cell changes during pregnancy in multiple sclerosis. Assay: immunoSEQ multiplex PCR; the TCRdb copy retains only in-frame clones and omits some. The data show under 150,000 clones, about 96% seen once. Sequencing used peripheral blood, obtained after pregnancy. The receptors were sampled from a female donor with multiple sclerosis, enrolled in a pregnancy study.

This sequence joins TRBV27 and TRBJ1-2; D not resolved. This CDR3 spans 15 amino acids. The V end was cut by 0 bases, the J end by 3 bases, with 11 bases between. CDR1 MNHEY and CDR2 SMNVEV come from the germline V gene (reference sequence). CDR3 sequence reads: CASSLSDPDYYGYTF. CDR3 DNA: TGTGCCAGCAGTTTATCGGATCCGGACTACTATGGCTACACCTTC.

The rearrangement joins TRBV7-9 to TRBJ2-2; TRBD2 aligns across 8 bases. Germline-derived CDR1 and CDR2 are SEHNR and FQNEAQ (reference sequence). The CDR3 consists of 15 residues. Trimming cost V 1 base and J 4 bases; bases outside gene matches: 2. The CDR3 DNA is TGTGCCAGCAGCTTAGTTGCGGGAGGCACCGGGGAGCTGTTTTTT. Amino acid sequence: CASSLVAGGTGELFF. The whole variable domain, remainder taken from reference TRBV7-9 and TRBJ2-2, is DTGVSQNPRHKITKRGQNVTFRCDPISEHNRLYWYRQTLGQGPEFLTYFQNEAQLEKSRLLSDRFSAERPKGSFSTLEIQRTEQGDSAMYLCASSLVAGGTGELFFGEGSRLTVL.

The chain couples TRBV27 to TRBJ2-1, with 12 positions matching TRBD2. The J segment lost 4 bases and the V segment lost 8 bases, leaving 0 bases of the junction unmatched. The CDR3 extends over 13 amino acids. The germline V gene encodes CDR1 MNHEY and CDR2 SMNVEV (reference sequence). The CDR3 protein is CASGLAGYNEQFF. CDR3 nucleotides: TGTGCCAGCGGACTAGCGGGGTACAATGAGCAGTTCTTC.

The CDR3 region is CASRETAGPQHF. The CDR3 nucleotides are TGTGCCAGCAGAGAGACAGCGGGGCCCCAGCATTTT. This chain links TRBV2 with TRBJ1-5; TRBD1 might be the D (5 bases). V was clipped by 6 bases and J by 9 bases, with 12 bases between them. CDR3 size: 12 residues. Per the germline V gene, CDR1 is SNHLY and CDR2 is FYNNEI.

The rearrangement joins TRBV5-1 to TRBJ2-3; the match to TRBD2 covers 7 bases. Germline CDR1 and CDR2: SGHRS and YFSETQ. Trimming took 4 bases from V and 5 from J; bases not matched to a gene: 10. The CDR3 totals 15 residues. As DNA, the CDR3 is TGCGCCAGCAGCCTGGGGGAGGGCCGGGGAGATACGCAGTATTTT. It yields the protein CASSLGEGRGDTQYF.

This clone has only one observation. The genes are TRBV28 and TRBJ1-5; D unresolved. The CDR3 has 12 residues. The ends were cut back, 3 bases at V and 6 bases at J, with 6 bases in the middle. The germline gives CDR1 MDHEN, CDR2 SYDVKM. CDR3 amino acids: CASSLQVQPQHF. DNA of the CDR3: TGTGCCAGCAGTTTGCAGGTTCAGCCCCAGCATTTT.

The chain couples TRBV5-1 to TRBJ2-7; TRBD2 is a possible D gene (5 bases). Germline values: CDR1 SGHRS, CDR2 YFSETQ. CDR3 length equals 13 residues. V lost 4 bases and J lost 4, with 12 bases in between. CDR3: CASSEDGIYEQYF. In DNA, the CDR3 is TGCGCCAGCAGCGAGGACGGGATTTACGAGCAGTACTTC. The variable domain in full, completed from reference TRBV5-1 and TRBJ2-7, reads KAGVTQTPRYLIKTRGQQVTLSCSPISGHRSVSWYQQTPGQGLQFLFEYFSETQRNKGNFPGRFSGRQFSNSRSEMNVSTLELGDSALYLCASSEDGIYEQYFGPGTRLTVT.

V usage is TRBV5-4 and J usage is TRBJ2-7; D uncertain. This CDR3 contains 12 residues. Germline values: CDR1 SGHNT, CDR2 YYREEE (reference sequence). V lost 3 bases and J lost 6, with 10 bases in between. The CDR3 DNA reads TGTGCCAGCAGCTCAGAAATTGGCGAGCAGTACTTC. This codes for CASSSEIGEQYF.

The chain couples TRBV7-9 to TRBJ1-5; 7 bases map to TRBD1. This CDR3 comprises 14 residues. The V and J ends lost 3 bases and 4 bases, in that order; junction bases with no gene match: 3. Germline V gene data show CDR1 as SEHNR and CDR2 as FQNEAQ (reference sequence). The DNA for the CDR3 is TGTGCCAGCAGCTTGGGGACAGTTAATCAGCCCCAGCATTTT. Translated, it gives CASSLGTVNQPQHF.